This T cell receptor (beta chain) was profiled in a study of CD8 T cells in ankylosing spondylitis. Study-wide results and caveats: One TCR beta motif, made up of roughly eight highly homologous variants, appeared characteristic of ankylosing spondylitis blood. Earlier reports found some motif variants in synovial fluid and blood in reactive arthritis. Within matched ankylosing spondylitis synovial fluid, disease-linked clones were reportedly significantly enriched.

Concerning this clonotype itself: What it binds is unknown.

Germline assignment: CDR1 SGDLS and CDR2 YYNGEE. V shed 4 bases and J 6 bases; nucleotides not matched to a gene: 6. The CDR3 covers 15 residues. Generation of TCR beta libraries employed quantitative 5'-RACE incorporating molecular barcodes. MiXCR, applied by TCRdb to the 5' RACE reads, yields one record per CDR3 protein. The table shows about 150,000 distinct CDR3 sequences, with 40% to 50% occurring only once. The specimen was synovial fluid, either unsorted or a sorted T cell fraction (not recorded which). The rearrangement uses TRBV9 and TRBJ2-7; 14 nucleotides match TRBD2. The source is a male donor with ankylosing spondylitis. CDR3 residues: CASSPRTSGRLEQYF. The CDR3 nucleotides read TGTGCCAGCAGCCCCCGGACTAGCGGGAGGCTCGAGCAGTACTTC.